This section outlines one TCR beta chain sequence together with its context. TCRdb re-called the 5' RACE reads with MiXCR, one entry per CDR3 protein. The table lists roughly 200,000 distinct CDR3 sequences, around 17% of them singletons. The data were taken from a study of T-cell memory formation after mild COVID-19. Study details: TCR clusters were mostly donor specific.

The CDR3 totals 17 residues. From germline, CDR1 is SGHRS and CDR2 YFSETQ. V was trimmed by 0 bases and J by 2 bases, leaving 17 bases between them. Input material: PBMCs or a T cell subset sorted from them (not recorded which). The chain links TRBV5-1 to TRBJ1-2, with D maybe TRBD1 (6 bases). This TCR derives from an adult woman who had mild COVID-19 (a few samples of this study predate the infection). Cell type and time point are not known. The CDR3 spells CASSLAPAGGANYGYTF. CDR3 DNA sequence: TGCGCCAGCAGCTTGGCCCCTGCGGGGGGCGCCAACTATGGCTACACCTTC.